The 10 T cell receptor beta chains listed next were all sequenced from one sample in a study of shared clonotypes between healthy human individuals. Produced via immunoSEQ multiplex PCR; TCRdb's table is partial and in-frame only. Among millions of clones listed, roughly 92% were seen once. Sequencing was carried out using naive CD4+ T cells sorted from blood. As to subset: CD45RA+ positively selected. All receptors come from a man younger than 35 in good health.

The chain links TRBV28 to TRBJ2-7; 9 bases map to TRBD1. The CDR3 is 14 residues long. CDR1 MDHEN and CDR2 SYDVKM come from the germline V gene. J lost 1 base, V lost 5 bases, and 3 bases had no gene match. DNA for the CDR3: TGTGCCAGCAGTGGGACAGGGCGATCCTACGAGCAGTACTTC. This translates into CASSGTGRSYEQYF.

V usage is TRBV6-6 and J usage is TRBJ1-4; 7 nucleotides align to TRBD1. The CDR3 has 16 residues. Germline loops: CDR1 MNHNY, CDR2 SVGAGI (reference sequence). V shed 2 bases, J shed 5 bases, and the junction held 8 bases outside the gene matches. CDR3: CASSYDRGGANEKLFF. The CDR3 DNA is TGTGCCAGCAGTTACGATCGAGGGGGCGCGAATGAAAAACTGTTTTTT.

The chain has TRBV13 and TRBJ2-3; possible D gene TRBD2, 5 bases. V was trimmed by 5 bases and J by 3 bases, leaving 15 bases between them. In germline, CDR1 is PRHDT, CDR2 FYEKMQ (reference sequence). This CDR3 is 15 amino acids long. The CDR3 nucleotides read TGTGCCAGCAGCGTTAAGGCGGGTGGGACAGATACGCAGTATTTT. Translated, it gives CASSVKAGGTDTQYF.

This clone was found once. This rearrangement joins TRBV6-1 to TRBJ1-2; no clear D gene. The germline V and J ends were trimmed by 0 bases and 2 bases, with 10 bases remaining between them. CDR1 and CDR2 from the germline V gene are MNHNS and SASEGT. CDR3 length equals 15 residues. The DNA for the CDR3 is TGTGCCAGCAGTGAAGCTCTCAGTTTCAACTATGGCTACACCTTC. Translation: CASSEALSFNYGYTF.

The genes are TRBV14 and TRBJ2-7; D gene uncertain. Germline-derived CDR1 and CDR2 are SGHDN and FVKESK. CDR3 length equals 12 residues. The V end was cut by 6 bases, the J end by 6 bases, with 12 bases between. CDR3 sequence (DNA): TGTGCCAGCAGTCGTACACTCTTCGAGCAGTACTTC. Protein product: CASSRTLFEQYF.

Notes on this clone: Other DNA sequences in this sample translate to the same CDR3. The chain links TRBV7-9 to TRBJ1-1, with D maybe TRBD1 (5 bases). Trimming left V 5 bases short and J 5 bases short, with 18 bases between. The CDR3 extends over 15 amino acids. CDR1 SEHNR and CDR2 FQNEAQ come from the germline V gene (reference sequence). In DNA, the CDR3 is TGTGCCAGCAGCCTACACAATAAAGGGGTTACTGAAGCTTTCTTT. It is translated as CASSLHNKGVTEAFF. Complete variable domain (other parts from reference TRBV7-9 and TRBJ1-1): DTGVSQNPRHKITKRGQNVTFRCDPISEHNRLYWYRQTLGQGPEFLTYFQNEAQLEKSRLLSDRFSAERPKGSFSTLEIQRTEQGDSAMYLCASSLHNKGVTEAFFGQGTRLTVV.

With regard to this clone: The sample holds other DNA sequences that translate to the same CDR3. This rearrangement joins TRBV11-3 to TRBJ2-3; TRBD2 agrees at 7 bases. Trimming at V came to 5 bases and at J to 6 bases, leaving 2 bases not matched to a gene. Germline CDR1 SGHNT, CDR2 YENEEA. This CDR3 spans 12 amino acids. CDR3 sequence reads: CASSLSGDTQYF. The CDR3 nucleotides are TGTGCCAGCAGCCTTAGCGGGGATACGCAGTATTTT.

This sequence joins TRBV7-9 and TRBJ1-4; tentatively, D is TRBD1 (6 bases). Germline V CDR1 and CDR2: SEHNR, FQNEAQ (reference sequence). V was trimmed by 5 bases and J by 5 bases, leaving 12 bases between them. The CDR3 is 14 amino acids. This CDR3 reads CASSTGQPNEKLFF. CDR3 coding DNA: TGTGCCAGCAGCACCGGACAGCCCAATGAAAAACTGTTTTTT.

The V call is TRBV7-2, the J call TRBJ2-7; 7 nucleotides align to TRBD2. The CDR3 runs 14 residues. Germline CDR1 reads SGHTA; CDR2 reads FQGNSA. The V gene end was trimmed by 5 bases and the J gene end by 5 bases; junction bases not matched to a gene: 9. CDR3 amino acids: CASSPRAGEHEQYF. CDR3 in DNA: TGTGCCAGCAGCCCGAGGGCGGGAGAACACGAGCAGTACTTC.

The chain carries TRBV30 and TRBJ2-1; 10 bases are shared with TRBD2. Germline CDR1 is GTSNPN and CDR2 is SVGIG (reference sequence). Trimming at V came to 5 bases and at J to 8 bases, leaving 9 bases not matched to a gene. The CDR3 sequence is 14 residues long. The CDR3, as DNA: TGTGCCTGGGCTAGCGGGGGCGGACTCCATGAGCAGTTCTTC. Amino acids: CAWASGGGLHEQFF.